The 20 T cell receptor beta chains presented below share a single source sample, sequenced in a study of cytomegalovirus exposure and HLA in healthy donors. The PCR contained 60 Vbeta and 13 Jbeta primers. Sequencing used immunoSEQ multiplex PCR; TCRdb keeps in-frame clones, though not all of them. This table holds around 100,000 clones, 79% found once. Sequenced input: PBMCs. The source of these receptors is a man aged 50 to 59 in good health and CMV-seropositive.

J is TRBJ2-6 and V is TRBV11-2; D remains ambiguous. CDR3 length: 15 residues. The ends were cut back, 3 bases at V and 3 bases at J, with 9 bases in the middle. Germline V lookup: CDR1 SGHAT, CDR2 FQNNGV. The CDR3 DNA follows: TGTGCCAGCAGCTTCTTCGCGTTTGGGGCCAACGTCCTGACTTTC. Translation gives CASSFFAFGANVLTF.

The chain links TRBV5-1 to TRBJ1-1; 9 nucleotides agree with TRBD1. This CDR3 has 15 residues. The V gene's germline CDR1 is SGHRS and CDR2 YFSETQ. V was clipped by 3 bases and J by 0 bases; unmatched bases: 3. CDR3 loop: CASSSGDRVNTEAFF. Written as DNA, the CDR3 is TGCGCCAGCAGCTCGGGGGACAGGGTGAACACTGAAGCTTTCTTT.

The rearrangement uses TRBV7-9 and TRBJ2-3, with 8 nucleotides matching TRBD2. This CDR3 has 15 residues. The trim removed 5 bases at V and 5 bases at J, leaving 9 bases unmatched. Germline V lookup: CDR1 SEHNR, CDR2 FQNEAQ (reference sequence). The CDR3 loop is CASSHPAGVVDTQYF. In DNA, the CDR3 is TGTGCCAGCAGCCATCCAGCGGGAGTTGTAGATACGCAGTATTTT.

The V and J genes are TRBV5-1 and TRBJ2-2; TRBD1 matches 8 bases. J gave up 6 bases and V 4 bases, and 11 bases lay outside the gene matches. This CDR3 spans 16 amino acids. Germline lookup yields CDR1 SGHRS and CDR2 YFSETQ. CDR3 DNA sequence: TGCGCCAGCAGCCAAAACCTCGGACAGGGCGCCGGGGAGCTGTTTTTT. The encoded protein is CASSQNLGQGAGELFF.

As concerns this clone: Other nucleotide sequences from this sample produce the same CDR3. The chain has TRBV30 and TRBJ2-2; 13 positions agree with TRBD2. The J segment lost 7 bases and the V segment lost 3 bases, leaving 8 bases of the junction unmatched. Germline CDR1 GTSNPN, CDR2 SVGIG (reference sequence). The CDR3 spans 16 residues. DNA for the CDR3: TGTGCCTGGAGCCTCGGACTAGCGGGAGTTATCGGGGAGCTGTTTTTT. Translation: CAWSLGLAGVIGELFF.

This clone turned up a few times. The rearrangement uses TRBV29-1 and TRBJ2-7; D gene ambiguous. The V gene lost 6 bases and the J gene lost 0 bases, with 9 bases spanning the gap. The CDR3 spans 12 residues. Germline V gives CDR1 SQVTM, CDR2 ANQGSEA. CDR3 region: CSVRTHSYEQYF. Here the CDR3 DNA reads TGCAGCGTGCGTACCCACTCCTACGAGCAGTACTTC.

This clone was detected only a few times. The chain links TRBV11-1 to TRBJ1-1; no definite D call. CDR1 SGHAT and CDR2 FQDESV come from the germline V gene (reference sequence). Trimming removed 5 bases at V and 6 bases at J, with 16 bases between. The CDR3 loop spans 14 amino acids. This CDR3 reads CASSAVRLAAEAFF. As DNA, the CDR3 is TGTGCCAGCAGCGCAGTACGACTGGCCGCTGAAGCTTTCTTT.

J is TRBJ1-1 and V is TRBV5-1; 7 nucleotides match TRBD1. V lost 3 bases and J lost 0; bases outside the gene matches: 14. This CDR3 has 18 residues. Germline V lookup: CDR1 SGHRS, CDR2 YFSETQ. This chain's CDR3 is CASSSYTQKDRLNTEAFF. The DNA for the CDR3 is TGCGCCAGCAGCTCTTATACCCAGAAGGACAGGTTGAACACTGAAGCTTTCTTT.

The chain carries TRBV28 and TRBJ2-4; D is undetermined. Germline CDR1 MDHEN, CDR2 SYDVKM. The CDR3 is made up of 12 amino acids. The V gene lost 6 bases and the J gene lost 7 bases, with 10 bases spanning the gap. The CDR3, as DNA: TGTGCCAGCAGCCGCGAAGTGAACATTCAGTACTTC. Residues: CASSREVNIQYF.

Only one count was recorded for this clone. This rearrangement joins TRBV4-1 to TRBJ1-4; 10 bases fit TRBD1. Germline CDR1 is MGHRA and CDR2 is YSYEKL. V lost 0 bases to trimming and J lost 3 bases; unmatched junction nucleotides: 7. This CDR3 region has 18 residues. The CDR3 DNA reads TGCGCCAGCAGCCAAGAGGCTGGACAGGGGGTGTCTAATGAAAAACTGTTTTTT. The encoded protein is CASSQEAGQGVSNEKLFF.

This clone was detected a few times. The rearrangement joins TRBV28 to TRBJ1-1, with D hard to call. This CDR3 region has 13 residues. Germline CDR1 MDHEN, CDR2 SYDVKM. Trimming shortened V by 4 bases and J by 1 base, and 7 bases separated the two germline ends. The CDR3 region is CASSWLENTEAFF. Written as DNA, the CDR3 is TGTGCCAGCAGTTGGCTTGAGAACACTGAAGCTTTCTTT.

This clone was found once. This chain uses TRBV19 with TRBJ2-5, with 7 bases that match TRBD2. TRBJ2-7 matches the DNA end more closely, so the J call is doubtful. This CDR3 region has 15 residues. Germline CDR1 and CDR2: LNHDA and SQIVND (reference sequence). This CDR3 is CASSIGGGASYEQYF. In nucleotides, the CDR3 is TGTGCCAGTAGTATAGGGGGAGGGGCCTCCTACGAGCAGTACTTC.

The CDR3: CASSSPSGRAYEQYF. For the CDR3, the DNA is TGTGCCAGCAGTTCCCCTAGCGGGAGGGCTTACGAGCAGTACTTC. The chain is built from TRBV6-6 and TRBJ2-7; 12 bases match TRBD2. With 4 bases clipped from V and 4 bases from J, the junction kept 5 bases outside the gene matches. The CDR3 runs to 15 residues. The V gene's germline CDR1 is MNHNY and CDR2 SVGAGI (reference sequence).

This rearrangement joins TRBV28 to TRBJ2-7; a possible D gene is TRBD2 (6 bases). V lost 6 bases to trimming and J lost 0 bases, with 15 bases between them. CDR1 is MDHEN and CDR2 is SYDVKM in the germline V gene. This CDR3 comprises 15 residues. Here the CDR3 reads CASRGGDTSSYEQYF. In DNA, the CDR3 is TGTGCCAGCAGGGGGGGAGATACCAGCTCCTACGAGCAGTACTTC.

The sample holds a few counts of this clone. This chain's CDR3 is CASSVPGQGLNTEAFF. Here the CDR3 DNA reads TGTGCCAGCAGTGTCCCGGGACAGGGGCTGAACACTGAAGCTTTCTTT. This chain uses TRBV28 with TRBJ1-1; 10 bases are shared with TRBD1. The CDR3 is 16 amino acids. Germline assignment: CDR1 MDHEN and CDR2 SYDVKM. V lost 5 bases to trimming and J lost 0 bases; unmatched junction nucleotides: 6.

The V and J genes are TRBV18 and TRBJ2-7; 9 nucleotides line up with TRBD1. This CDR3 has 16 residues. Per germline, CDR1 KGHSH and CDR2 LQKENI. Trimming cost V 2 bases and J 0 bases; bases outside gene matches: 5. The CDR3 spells CASSPRQGEISYEQYF. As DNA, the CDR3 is TGTGCCAGCTCACCAAGACAGGGGGAGATCTCCTACGAGCAGTACTTC.

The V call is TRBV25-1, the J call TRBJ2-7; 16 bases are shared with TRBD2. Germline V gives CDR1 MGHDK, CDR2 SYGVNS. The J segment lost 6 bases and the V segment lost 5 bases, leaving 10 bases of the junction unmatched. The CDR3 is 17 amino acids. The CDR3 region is CASSPPDGTSGRGEQYF. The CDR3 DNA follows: TGTGCCAGCAGTCCCCCCGACGGGACTAGCGGGAGGGGCGAGCAGTACTTC.

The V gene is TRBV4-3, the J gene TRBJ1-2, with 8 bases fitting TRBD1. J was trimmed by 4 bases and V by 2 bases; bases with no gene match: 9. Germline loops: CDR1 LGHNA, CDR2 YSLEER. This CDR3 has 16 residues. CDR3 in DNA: TGCGCCAGCAGCCAAACCCCCAGGGGGCCTGGCTATGGCTACACCTTC. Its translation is CASSQTPRGPGYGYTF.

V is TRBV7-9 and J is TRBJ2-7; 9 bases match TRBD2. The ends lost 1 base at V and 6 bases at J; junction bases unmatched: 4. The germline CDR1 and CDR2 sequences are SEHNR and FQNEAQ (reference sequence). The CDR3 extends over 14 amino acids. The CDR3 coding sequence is TGTGCCAGCAGCTTAGGGACTAGCGTTTTCGAGCAGTACTTC. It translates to CASSLGTSVFEQYF.

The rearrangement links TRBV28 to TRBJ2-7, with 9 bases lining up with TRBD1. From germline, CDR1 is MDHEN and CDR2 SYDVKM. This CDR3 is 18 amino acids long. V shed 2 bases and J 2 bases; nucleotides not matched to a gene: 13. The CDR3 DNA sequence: TGTGCCAGCAGTTTACTCGGGGCAATGGGACAGGGCACCTACGAGCAGTACTTC. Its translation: CASSLLGAMGQGTYEQYF. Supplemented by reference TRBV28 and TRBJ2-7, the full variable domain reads DVKVTQSSRYLVKRTGEKVFLECVQDMDHENMFWYRQDPGLGLRLIYFSYDVKMKEKGDIPEGYSVSREKKERFSLILESASTNQTSMYLCASSLLGAMGQGTYEQYFGPGTRLTVT.